This TCR beta chain was sequenced in a study of CD8 T cells in Susac syndrome (dated by TCRdb to about 2019). Regarding the complete study: The study used repertoire sequencing to test whether antigen drove CD8+ T cell activation and differentiation in Susac syndrome. The study at large found these results: The number of individuals in the TCR sequencing and HLA analysis was recognized as being relatively small.

Peripheral blood CD8+ and CD4+ T cells from healthy donors, Susac syndrome patients and multiple sclerosis patients were profiled using high-throughput TCR beta sequencing. The healthy donors served as controls matched for age and sex. CD8+ TEMRA cells were enriched by FACS, while bulk CD8+ and CD4+ T cells were purified by magnetic negative isolation. Blood was drawn into EDTA tubes, processed within 24 hours, and PBMCs were isolated by density gradient centrifugation. PBMCs destined for TCR sequencing were cryopreserved in liquid nitrogen and later thawed in a 37 °C water bath. A purity of at least 90% was achieved for sorted or isolated CD4+, CD8+ and CD8+ TEMRA cells. RNA was extracted with the RNeasy kit and about 0.5 to 1 ug was reverse transcribed using random hexamers. TCR beta CDR3 regions were amplified with the immunoSEQ multiplex PCR assay covering 54 Vbeta and 13 Jbeta segments. Bias from PCR amplification was corrected by using a synthetic template baseline for primer optimization and for computational correction. Per the original workflow: Reads were annotated to V, D and J genes according to IMGT and were analyzed with immunoSEQ Analyzer, with only productive sequences retained. To calculate clonality, Shannon entropy was normalized by log2 of the number of productive unique sequences and then subtracted from one. For each patient and control, public and private clones were evaluated within the 100 most prevalent clones. Clones were defined as Susac-specific if absent from the healthy and MS cohorts, from over a thousand published viral clones and from other ImmuneACCESS disease sequences. TCRdb reanalyzed the raw reads on its own, using fastp at Q25 for trimming and MiXCR for clone calling, and kept in-frame beta chains. Each entry is one CDR3 protein sequence, shown with its most common DNA and genes. TCRdb, rather than the study authors, made the V and J calls. The sample table contains 120,000 or so distinct CDR3 sequences; only one count was recorded for 94% of them. Of the sample, about 0.098% is held by the ten largest clones.

To note about this clonotype: It has no known antigen specificity. Per-base quality was not reported, and no clone a single base away is much larger than it.

The TCR originated in a human donor in good health. Sequenced material: CD4+ T cells from PBMCs.

The nucleotides are TGCGCCAGCAGGCTCCAAGGGGCAACTAATGAAAAACTGTTTTTT. Its protein is CASRLQGATNEKLFF. The chain was built from TRBV5-1 and TRBJ1-4; the D region possibly corresponds to TRBD1 (5 bases align). From cysteine to phenylalanine, the CDR3 is 15 amino acids long. Of the read, only the CDR3 DNA is kept; its 45 bases are in frame from base 1. Via the germline V gene, CDR1 is SGHRS and CDR2 YFSETQ. The V and J ends are trimmed by 5 bases and 0 bases, leaving 11 bases between them.